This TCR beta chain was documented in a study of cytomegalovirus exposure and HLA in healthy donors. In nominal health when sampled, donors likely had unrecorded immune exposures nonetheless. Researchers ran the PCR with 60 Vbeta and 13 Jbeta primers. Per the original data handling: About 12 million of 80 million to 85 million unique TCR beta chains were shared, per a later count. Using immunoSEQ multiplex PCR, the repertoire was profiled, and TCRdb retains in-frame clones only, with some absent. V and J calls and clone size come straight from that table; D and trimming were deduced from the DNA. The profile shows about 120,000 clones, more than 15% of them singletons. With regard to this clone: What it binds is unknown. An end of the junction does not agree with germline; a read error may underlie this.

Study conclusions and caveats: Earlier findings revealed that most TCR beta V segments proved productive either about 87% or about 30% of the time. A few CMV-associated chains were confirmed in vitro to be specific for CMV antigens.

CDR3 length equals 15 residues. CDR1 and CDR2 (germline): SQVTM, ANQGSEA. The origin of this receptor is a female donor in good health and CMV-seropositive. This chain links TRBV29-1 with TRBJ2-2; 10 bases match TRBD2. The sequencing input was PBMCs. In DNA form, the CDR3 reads TGCAGCGTCGAAGGGACTAGCGAGAACACCGGGGAGCTGTTTTTT. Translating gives CSVEGTSENTGELFF.